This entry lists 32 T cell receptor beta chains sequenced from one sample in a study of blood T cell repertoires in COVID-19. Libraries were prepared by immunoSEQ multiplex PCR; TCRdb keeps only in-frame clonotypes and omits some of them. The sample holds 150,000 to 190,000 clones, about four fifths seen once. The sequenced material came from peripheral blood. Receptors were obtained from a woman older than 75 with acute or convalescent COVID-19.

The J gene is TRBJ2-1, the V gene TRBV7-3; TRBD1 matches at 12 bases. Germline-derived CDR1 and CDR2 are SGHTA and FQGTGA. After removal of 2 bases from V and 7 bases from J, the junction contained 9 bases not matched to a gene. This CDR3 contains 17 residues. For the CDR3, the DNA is TGTGCCAGCAGCTTATTAGGGACAGGGGGCCTTGGAAATGAGCAGTTCTTC. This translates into CASSLLGTGGLGNEQFF.

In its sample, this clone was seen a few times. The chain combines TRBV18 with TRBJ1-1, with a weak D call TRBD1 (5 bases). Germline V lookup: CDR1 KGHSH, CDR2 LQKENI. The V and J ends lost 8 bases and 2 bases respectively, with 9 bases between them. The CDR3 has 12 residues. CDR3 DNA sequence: TGTGCCAGCGGGGACTATAACACTGAAGCTTTCTTT. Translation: CASGDYNTEAFF.

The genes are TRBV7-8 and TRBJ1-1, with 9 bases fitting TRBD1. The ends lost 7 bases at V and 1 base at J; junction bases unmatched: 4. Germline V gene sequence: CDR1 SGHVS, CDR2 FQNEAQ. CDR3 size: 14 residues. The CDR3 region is CASKPGQGNTEAFF. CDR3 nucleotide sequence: TGTGCCAGCAAACCGGGACAGGGGAACACTGAAGCTTTCTTT. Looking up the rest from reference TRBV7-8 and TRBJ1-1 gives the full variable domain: GAGVSQSPRYKVAKRGQDVALRCDPISGHVSLFWYQQALGQGPEFLTYFQNEAQLDKSGLPSDRFFAERPEGSVSTLKIQRTQQEDSAVYLCASKPGQGNTEAFFGQGTRLTVV.

CDR3 sequence (DNA): TGTGCCAGCAGCCAAGACCCCTATAGTGCGGGACAGGGATTCTATGGCTACACCTTC. This codes for CASSQDPYSAGQGFYGYTF. The chain has TRBV3-1 (or the pseudogene TRBV3-2) and TRBJ1-2; 9 bases align to TRBD1. The CDR3 runs 19 residues. After removal of 0 bases from V and 4 bases from J, the junction contained 15 bases not matched to a gene. Looked up from germline, CDR1 is LGHDT and CDR2 is YNNKEL (reference sequence).

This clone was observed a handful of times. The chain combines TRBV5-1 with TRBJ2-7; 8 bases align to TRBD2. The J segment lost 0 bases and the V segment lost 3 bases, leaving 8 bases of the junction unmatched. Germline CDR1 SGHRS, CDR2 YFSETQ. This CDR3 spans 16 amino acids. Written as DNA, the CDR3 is TGCGCCAGCAGCTCATCGACTAGCGCGATCTCCTACGAGCAGTACTTC. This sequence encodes CASSSSTSAISYEQYF.

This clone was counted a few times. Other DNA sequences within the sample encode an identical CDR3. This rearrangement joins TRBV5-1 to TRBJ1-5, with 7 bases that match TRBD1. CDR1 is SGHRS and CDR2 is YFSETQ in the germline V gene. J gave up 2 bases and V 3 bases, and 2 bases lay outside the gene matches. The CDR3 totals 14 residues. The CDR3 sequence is CASSSGQGNQPQHF. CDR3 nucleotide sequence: TGCGCCAGCAGCTCCGGACAGGGCAATCAGCCCCAGCATTTT.

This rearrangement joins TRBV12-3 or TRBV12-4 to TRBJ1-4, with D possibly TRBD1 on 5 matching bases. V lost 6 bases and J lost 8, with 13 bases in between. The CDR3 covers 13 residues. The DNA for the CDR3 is TGTGCCAGCAGCCTCAGGGAAAAGGAAAAACTGTTTTTT. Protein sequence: CASSLREKEKLFF.

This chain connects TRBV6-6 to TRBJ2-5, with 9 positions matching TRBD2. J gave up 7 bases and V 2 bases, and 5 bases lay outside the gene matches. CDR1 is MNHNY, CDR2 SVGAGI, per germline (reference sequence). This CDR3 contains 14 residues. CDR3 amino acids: CASSYDASGVTQYF. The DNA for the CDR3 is TGTGCCAGCAGTTACGACGCTAGCGGGGTGACCCAGTACTTC.

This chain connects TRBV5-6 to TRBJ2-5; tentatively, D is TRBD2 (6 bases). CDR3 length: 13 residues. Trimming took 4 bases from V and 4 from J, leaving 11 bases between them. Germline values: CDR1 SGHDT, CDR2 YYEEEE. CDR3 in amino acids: CASSPGLGETQYF. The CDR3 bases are TGTGCCAGCAGCCCGGGACTTGGAGAGACCCAGTACTTC.

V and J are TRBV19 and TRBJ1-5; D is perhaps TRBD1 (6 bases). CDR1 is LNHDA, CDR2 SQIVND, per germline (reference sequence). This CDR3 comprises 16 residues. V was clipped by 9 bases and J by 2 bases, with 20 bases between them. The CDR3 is CASIGKQGTRNQPQHF. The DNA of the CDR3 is TGTGCCAGCATCGGTAAACAGGGTACTCGCAATCAGCCCCAGCATTTT.

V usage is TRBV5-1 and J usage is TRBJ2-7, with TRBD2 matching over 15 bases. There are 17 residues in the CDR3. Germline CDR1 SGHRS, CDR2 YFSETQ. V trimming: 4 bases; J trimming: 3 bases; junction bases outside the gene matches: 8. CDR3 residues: CASSTGLAGGPDYEQYF. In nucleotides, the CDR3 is TGCGCCAGCAGCACAGGACTAGCGGGAGGGCCGGACTACGAGCAGTACTTC.

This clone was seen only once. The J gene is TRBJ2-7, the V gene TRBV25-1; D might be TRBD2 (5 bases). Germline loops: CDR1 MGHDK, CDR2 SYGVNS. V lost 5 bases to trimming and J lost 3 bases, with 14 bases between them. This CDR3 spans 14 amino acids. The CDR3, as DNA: TGTGCCAGCAGTCCTAATAGCCGGGGCTACGAGCAGTACTTC. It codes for CASSPNSRGYEQYF.

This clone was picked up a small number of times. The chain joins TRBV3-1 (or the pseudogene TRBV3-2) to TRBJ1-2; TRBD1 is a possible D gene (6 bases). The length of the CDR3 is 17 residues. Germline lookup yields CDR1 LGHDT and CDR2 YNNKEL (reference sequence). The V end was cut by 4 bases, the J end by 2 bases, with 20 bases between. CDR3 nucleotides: TGTGCCAGCAGCCCCCCCAACTTTATACAGGGCAACTATGGCTACACCTTC. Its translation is CASSPPNFIQGNYGYTF.

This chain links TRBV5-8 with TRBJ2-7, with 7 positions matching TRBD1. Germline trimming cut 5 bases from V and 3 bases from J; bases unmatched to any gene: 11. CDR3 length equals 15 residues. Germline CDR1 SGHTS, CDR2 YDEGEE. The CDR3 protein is CASSSGQVPDYEQYF. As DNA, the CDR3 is TGTGCCAGCAGTTCCGGACAGGTCCCTGACTACGAGCAGTACTTC.

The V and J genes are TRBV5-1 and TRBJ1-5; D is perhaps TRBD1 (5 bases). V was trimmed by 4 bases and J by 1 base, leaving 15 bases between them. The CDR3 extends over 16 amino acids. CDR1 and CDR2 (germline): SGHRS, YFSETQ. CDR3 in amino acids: CASSMWGGSSNQPQHF. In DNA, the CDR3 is TGCGCCAGCAGCATGTGGGGGGGATCGAGCAATCAGCCCCAGCATTTT.

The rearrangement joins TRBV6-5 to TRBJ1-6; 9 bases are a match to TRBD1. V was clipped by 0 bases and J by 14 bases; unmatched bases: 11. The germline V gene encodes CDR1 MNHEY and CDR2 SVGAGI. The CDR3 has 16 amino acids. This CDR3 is CASSYSNRGRFVSLHF. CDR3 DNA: TGTGCCAGCAGTTACTCGAACAGGGGGCGGTTCGTCTCCCTCCACTTT.

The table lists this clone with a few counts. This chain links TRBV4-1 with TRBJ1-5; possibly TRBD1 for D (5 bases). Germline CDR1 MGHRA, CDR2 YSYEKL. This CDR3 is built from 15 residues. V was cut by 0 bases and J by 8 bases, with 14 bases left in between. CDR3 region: CASSQEVGREEPQHF. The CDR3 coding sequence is TGCGCCAGCAGCCAAGAAGTGGGCAGGGAGGAGCCCCAGCATTTT.

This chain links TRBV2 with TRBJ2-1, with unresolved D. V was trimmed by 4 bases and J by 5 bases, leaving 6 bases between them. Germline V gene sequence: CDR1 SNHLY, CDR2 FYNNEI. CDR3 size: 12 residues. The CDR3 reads CASSGAHNEQFF. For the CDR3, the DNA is TGTGCCAGCAGTGGCGCCCACAATGAGCAGTTCTTC. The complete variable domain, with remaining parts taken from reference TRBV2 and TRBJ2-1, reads EPEVTQTPSHQVTQMGQEVILRCVPISNHLYFYWYRQILGQKVEFLVSFYNNEISEKSEIFDDQFSVERPDGSNFTLKIRSTKLEDSAMYFCASSGAHNEQFFGPGTRLTVL.

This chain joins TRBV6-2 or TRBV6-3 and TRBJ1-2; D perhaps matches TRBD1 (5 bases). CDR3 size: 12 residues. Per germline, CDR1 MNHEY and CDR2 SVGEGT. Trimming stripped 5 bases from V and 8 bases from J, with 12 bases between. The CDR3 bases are TGTGCCAGCAGTCCAGGGATTCGGGGCTACACCTTC. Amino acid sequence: CASSPGIRGYTF.

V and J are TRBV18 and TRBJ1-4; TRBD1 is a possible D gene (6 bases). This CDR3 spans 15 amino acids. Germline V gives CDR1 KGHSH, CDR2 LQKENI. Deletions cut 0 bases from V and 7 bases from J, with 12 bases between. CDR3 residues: CASSPPPGGGEKLFF. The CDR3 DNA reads TGTGCCAGCTCACCACCTCCGGGAGGGGGTGAAAAACTGTTTTTT.

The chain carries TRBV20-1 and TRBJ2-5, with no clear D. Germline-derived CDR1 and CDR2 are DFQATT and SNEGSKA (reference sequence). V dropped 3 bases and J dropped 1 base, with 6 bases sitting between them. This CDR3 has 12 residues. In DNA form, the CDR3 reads TGCAGTGCTAGTGCCAGCCAAGAGACCCAGTACTTC. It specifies CSASASQETQYF.

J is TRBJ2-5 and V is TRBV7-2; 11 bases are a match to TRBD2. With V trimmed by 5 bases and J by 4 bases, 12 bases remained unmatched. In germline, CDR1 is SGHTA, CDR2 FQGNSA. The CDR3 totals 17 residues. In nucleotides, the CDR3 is TGTGCCAGCAGCCCGTTGGCTAGCGGGAGGATCGGAGAGACCCAGTACTTC. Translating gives CASSPLASGRIGETQYF.

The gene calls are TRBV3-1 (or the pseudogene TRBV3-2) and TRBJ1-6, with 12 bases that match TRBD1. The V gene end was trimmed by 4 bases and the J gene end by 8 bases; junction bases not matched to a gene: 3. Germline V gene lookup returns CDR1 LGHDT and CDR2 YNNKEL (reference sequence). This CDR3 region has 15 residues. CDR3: CASSPGQGAHSPLHF. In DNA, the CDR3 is TGTGCCAGCAGCCCGGGACAGGGGGCCCATTCACCCCTCCACTTT.

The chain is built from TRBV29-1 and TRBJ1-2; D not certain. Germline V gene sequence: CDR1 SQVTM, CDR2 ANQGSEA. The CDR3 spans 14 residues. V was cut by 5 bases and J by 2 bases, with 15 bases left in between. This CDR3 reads CSVSTTSTNYGYTF. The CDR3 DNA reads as TGCAGCGTTTCGACAACAAGTACAAACTATGGCTACACCTTC.

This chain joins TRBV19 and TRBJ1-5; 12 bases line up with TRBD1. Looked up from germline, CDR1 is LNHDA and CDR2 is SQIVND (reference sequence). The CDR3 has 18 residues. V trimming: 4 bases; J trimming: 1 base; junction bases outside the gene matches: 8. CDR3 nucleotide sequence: TGTGCCAGTAGTACCTTGGGGACAGGGGGCGGAAGCAATCAGCCCCAGCATTTT. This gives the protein CASSTLGTGGGSNQPQHF.

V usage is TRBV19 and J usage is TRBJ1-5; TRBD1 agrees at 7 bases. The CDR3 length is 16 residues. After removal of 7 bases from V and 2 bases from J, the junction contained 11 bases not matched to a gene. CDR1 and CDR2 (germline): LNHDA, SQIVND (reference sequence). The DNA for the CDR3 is TGTGCCAGTACCAAGACAGGGAATTCGGGCAATCAGCCCCAGCATTTT. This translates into CASTKTGNSGNQPQHF. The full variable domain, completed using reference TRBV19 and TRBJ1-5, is DGGITQSPKYLFRKEGQNVTLSCEQNLNHDAMYWYRQDPGQGLRLIYYSQIVNDFQKGDIAEGYSVSREKKESFPLTVTSAQKNPTAFYLCASTKTGNSGNQPQHFGDGTRLSIL.

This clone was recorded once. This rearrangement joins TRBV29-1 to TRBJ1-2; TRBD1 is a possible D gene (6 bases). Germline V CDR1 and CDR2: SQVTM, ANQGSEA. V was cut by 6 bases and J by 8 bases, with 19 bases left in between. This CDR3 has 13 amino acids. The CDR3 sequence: CSVDRQASWGYTF. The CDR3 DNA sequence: TGCAGCGTGGACAGACAGGCGTCTTGGGGCTACACCTTC.

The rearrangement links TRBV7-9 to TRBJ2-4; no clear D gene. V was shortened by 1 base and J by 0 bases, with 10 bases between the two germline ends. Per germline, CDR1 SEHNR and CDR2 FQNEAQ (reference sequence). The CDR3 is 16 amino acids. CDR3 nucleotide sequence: TGTGCCAGCAGCTTAGTAACTAACTTAGCCAAAAACATTCAGTACTTC. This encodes CASSLVTNLAKNIQYF.

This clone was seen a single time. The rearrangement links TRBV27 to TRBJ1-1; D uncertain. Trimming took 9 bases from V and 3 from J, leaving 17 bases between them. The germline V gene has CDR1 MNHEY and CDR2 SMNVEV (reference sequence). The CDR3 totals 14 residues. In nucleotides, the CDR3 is TGTGCCAGTCATGAAGCCCGATCGGACACTGAAGCTTTCTTT. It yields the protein CASHEARSDTEAFF.

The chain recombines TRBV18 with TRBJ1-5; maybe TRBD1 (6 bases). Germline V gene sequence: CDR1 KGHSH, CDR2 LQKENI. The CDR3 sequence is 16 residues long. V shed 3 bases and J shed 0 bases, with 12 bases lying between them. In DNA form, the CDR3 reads TGTGCCAGCTCACCGGGGGGGGCCGGTAGCAATCAGCCCCAGCATTTT. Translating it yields CASSPGGAGSNQPQHF.

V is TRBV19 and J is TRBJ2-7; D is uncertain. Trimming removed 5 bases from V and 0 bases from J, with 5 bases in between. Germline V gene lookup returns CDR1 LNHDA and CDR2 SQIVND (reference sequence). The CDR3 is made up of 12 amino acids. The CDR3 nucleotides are TGTGCCAGTAGTTCTAGCTCCTACGAGCAGTACTTC. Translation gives CASSSSSYEQYF.

The CDR3 protein is CASSSRDRSYEQYF. The DNA of the CDR3 is TGTGCCAGCAGCTCCCGGGACAGGTCCTACGAGCAGTACTTC. The chain employs TRBV7-9 and TRBJ2-7; TRBD1 matches at 8 bases. J gave up 1 base and V 4 bases, and 3 bases lay outside the gene matches. This CDR3 contains 14 residues. The germline V gene has CDR1 SEHNR and CDR2 FQNEAQ (reference sequence).